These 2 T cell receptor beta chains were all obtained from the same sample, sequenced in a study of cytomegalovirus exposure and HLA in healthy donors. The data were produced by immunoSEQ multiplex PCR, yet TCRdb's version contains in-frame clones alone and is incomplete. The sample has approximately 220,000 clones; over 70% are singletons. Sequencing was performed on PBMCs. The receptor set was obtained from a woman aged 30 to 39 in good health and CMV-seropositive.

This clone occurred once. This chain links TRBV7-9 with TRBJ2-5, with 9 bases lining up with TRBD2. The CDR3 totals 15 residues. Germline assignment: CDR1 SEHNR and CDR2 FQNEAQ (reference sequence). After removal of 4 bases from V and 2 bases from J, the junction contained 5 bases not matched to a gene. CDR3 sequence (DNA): TGTGCCAGCAGCTCGATAGCGGGAGTACAAGAGACCCAGTACTTC. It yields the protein CASSSIAGVQETQYF.

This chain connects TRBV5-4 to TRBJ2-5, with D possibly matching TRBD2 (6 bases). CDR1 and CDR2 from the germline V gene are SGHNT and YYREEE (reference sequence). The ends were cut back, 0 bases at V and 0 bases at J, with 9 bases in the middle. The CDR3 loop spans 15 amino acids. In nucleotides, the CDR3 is TGTGCCAGCAGCTTGGGCCTAGCGTACCAAGAGACCCAGTACTTC. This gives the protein CASSLGLAYQETQYF. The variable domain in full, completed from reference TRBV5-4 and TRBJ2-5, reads ETGVTQSPTHLIKTRGQQVTLRCSSQSGHNTVSWYQQALGQGPQFIFQYYREEENGRGNFPPRFSGLQFPNYSSELNVNALELDDSALYLCASSLGLAYQETQYFGPGTRLLVL.